This TCR beta chain appears in the sequencing data of a study of blood T cell repertoires in COVID-19. Across the study: Some COVID-19 samples were acute and others convalescent; all came from the United States, Italy and Spain. PBMCs, B-cell-depleted T cells, or T cells were the source of the cDNA or gDNA that made up the material.

With 5 bases removed from V and 5 bases from J, the gap between germline ends came to 11 bases. Germline loops: CDR1 SGHTA, CDR2 FQGTGA. The CDR3 sequence is 13 residues long. Original data processing: By means of reference gene primer amplification, nucleated cell counts were estimated. The table came from immunoSEQ multiplex PCR; TCRdb's copy has only in-frame clones and leaves some out. That table furnishes V, J and clone size, whereas the DNA furnished D and trimming. Of around 100,000 clones listed, about 88% are singletons. The V call is TRBV7-3, the J call TRBJ2-3; D possibly corresponds to TRBD2 (5 bases). This sequence was found in a man aged 40-49 years with acute or convalescent COVID-19. Specimen: peripheral blood. The CDR3 reads CASSAQLEDTQYF. The CDR3 DNA reads as TGTGCCAGCAGCGCCCAACTAGAAGATACGCAGTATTTT.